Here is one T cell receptor beta chain with its context. Its antigen has not been determined. No quality values exist for individual bases; no much larger clone is one base distant. The CDR3 regions of human TCRbeta chains were subjected to immunosequencing. The original methods were these. TCRs in the repertoires were matched against a reference library of SARS-CoV-2-specific TCRs that had been generated with the MIRA antigen-specificity platform. Breadth was defined as the fraction of unique TCRs that were SARS-CoV-2-associated. Depth was defined as the fraction of total T cells that were SARS-CoV-2-associated. Each spike-specific TCR was assigned to its reactive spike region and to a CD4 or CD8 class using the MIRA data. Log10-transformed breadth and depth values were compared by one-way ANOVA with Sidak's multiple comparisons tests. TCRdb mirrors the immuneACCESS table, restricted to in-frame sequences. Some clones are absent from its copies; in checked studies, under half trace to an unresolved V gene, and the reason for the others is unknown. The DNA gave D and trimming, while V, J and clone size come from that table. Counted in this sample were 90,000 to 150,000 clones; around 88% of them appeared once. About 4.9% of the sample lies in the top ten.

From a lookup of the germline V gene, CDR1 and CDR2 are SGDLS and YYNGEE. V is clipped by 4 bases and J by 7 bases, and the sequence between their germline boundaries is 14 bases long. The CDR3 holds 13 amino acids from the cysteine to the phenylalanine. The retained sequence is limited to the CDR3, 39 bases, with the frame set at the first base. This sample was included in a study of T cell responses to AZD1222 COVID-19 vaccine listed by TCRdb under 2021. For context, the study as a whole: AZD1222 recipients given second doses at about 4 weeks or at about 12 weeks were pooled, since spike-specific TCR depth and breadth were not found to differ between the two schedules. Trial participants were enrolled by age into 18-55, 56-69 and 70-plus year subgroups, with roughly 160, 29 and 62 TCR-sequenced participants respectively. TCR sequencing was performed for 230 to 250 trial participants, of whom about 200 were given two doses of AZD1222 and some 26 were given two doses of MenACWY control vaccine. Broad study findings and their caveats: Conclusions about previously exposed vaccinees are limited, since just 6 or 7 AZD1222 recipients were seropositive for SARS-CoV-2 at baseline. Most participants were white British and females outnumbered males, and the authors suggested that clonal diversity may have been underestimated. CD4 TCRs associated with the vaccine covered the entire spike protein, and the dominant responses were in regions 160-218 and 743-854. The 56-69-year group was small, and its depth increase did not reach significance, likely because of low power. A significant rise in spike-specific TCR breadth and depth was observed after two AZD1222 doses relative to day 0 and relative to MenACWY recipients. No day 14 peak-response samples were available, so repertoires were characterized only after the peak T cell response. Reportedly, close to half of the unique spike-specific TCRs recognized epitopes lying outside the regions that are mutated in the B.1.351 and B.1.1.7 variants.

Explained via the paper, the time point label denotes: baseline before first vaccination. Vaccinee samples came from UK trials COV001 and COV002, including a single-blind randomized controlled phase 2/3 trial of AZD1222 (ChAdOx1 nCoV-19) in healthy adults. Trial participant PBMC samples were collected at day 0 and day 28 after the second dose for TCRbeta chain sequencing. The chain is assembled from TRBV9 and TRBJ1-2, and TRBD1 may be the D gene, going by 5 matching bases. This clonotype was sampled from an adult in good health. The sample was peripheral blood, taken on day 0 of AZD1222 vaccination. The CDR3 in this case is CASSPGGDSGYTF. The DNA is TGTGCCAGCAGCCCTGGGGGGGATAGTGGCTACACCTTC. The full variable domain, completed from the reference TRBV9 and TRBJ1-2 proteins outside the CDR3, reads DSGVTQTPKHLITATGQRVTLRCSPRSGDLSVYWYQQSLDQGLQFLIQYYNGEERAKGNILERFSAQQFPDLHSELNLSSLELGDSALYFCASSPGGDSGYTFGSGTRLTVV.